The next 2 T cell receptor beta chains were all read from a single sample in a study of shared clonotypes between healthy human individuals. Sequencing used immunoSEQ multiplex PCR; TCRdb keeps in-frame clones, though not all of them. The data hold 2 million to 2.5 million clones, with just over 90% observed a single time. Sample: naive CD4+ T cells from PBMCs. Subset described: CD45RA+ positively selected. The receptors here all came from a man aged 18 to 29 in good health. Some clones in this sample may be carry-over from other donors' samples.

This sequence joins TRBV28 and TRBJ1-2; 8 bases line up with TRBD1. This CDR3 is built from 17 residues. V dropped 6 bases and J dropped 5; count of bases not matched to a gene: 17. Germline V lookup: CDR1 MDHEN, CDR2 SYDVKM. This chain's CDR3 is CASSPLDRELRPYGYTF. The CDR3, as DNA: TGTGCCAGCAGCCCTTTGGACAGGGAATTGAGACCTTATGGCTACACCTTC.

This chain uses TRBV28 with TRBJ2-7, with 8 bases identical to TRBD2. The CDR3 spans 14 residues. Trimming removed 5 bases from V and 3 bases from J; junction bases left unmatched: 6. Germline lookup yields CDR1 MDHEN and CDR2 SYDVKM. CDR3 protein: CASSQGLVLYEQYF. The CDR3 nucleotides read TGTGCCAGCAGTCAGGGACTAGTTCTCTACGAGCAGTACTTC.